The 5 T cell receptor beta chains below all came from one sample that was sequenced in a study of cytomegalovirus exposure and HLA in healthy donors. A multiplex PCR was run with 60 Vbeta primers and 13 Jbeta primers. Profiling relied on immunoSEQ multiplex PCR, and the TCRdb table lists in-frame clones only, not all of them. The table has about 210,000 clones, roughly 80% seen once. Sequencing was done on a sample of PBMCs. These receptor sequences come from a man aged 25-45 years in good health and CMV-seronegative.

This clone has just one count. The chain links TRBV7-9 to TRBJ1-2, with a weak D call TRBD1 (6 bases). The ends were cut back, 4 bases at V and 10 bases at J, with 19 bases in the middle. Germline CDR1 is SEHNR and CDR2 is FQNEAQ (reference sequence). The length of the CDR3 is 14 residues. CDR3 bases: TGTGCCAGCAGCTCAAGAGGGGGGGCGCCAACCTACACCTTC. Translated, it gives CASSSRGGAPTYTF.

The DNA of the CDR3 is TGTGCCAGCAGCGGGGGGAGGGGCTACAATGAGCAGTTCTTC. Translated, it gives CASSGGRGYNEQFF. The V gene is TRBV6-1, the J gene TRBJ2-1, with 7 nucleotides matching TRBD2. The CDR3 sequence is 14 residues long. Germline CDR1 reads MNHNS; CDR2 reads SASEGT. V dropped 6 bases and J dropped 3; count of bases not matched to a gene: 5.

This clone turned up a few times. The chain employs TRBV9 and TRBJ2-7; 10 bases line up with TRBD1. CDR3 length: 15 amino acids. Germline values: CDR1 SGDLS, CDR2 YYNGEE. The junction had 6 bases not matched to a gene; V was cut back by 3 bases and J by 3 bases. CDR3 DNA sequence: TGTGCCAGCAGCGCAGCCGGGACAGGGGACTACGAGCAGTACTTC. Translation gives CASSAAGTGDYEQYF.

As DNA, the CDR3 is TGTGCCAGCAGCTCCATGCGGGGTCCCGTAGGTGGCTACACCTTC. Translating it yields CASSSMRGPVGGYTF. The chain has TRBV5-4 and TRBJ1-2; D remains unclear. V was trimmed by 3 bases and J by 7 bases, leaving 19 bases between them. This CDR3 contains 15 residues. Per germline, CDR1 SGHNT and CDR2 YYREEE (reference sequence).

The V gene is TRBV7-2, the J gene TRBJ2-7; maybe TRBD2 (6 bases). The CDR3 loop spans 16 amino acids. Germline CDR1 and CDR2: SGHTA and FQGNSA. Trimming shortened V by 7 bases and J by 2 bases, and 21 bases separated the two germline ends. In DNA form, the CDR3 reads TGTGCCAGCATTCCCGACCGCGGGACGGTAGCCTACGAGCAGTACTTC. This codes for CASIPDRGTVAYEQYF.